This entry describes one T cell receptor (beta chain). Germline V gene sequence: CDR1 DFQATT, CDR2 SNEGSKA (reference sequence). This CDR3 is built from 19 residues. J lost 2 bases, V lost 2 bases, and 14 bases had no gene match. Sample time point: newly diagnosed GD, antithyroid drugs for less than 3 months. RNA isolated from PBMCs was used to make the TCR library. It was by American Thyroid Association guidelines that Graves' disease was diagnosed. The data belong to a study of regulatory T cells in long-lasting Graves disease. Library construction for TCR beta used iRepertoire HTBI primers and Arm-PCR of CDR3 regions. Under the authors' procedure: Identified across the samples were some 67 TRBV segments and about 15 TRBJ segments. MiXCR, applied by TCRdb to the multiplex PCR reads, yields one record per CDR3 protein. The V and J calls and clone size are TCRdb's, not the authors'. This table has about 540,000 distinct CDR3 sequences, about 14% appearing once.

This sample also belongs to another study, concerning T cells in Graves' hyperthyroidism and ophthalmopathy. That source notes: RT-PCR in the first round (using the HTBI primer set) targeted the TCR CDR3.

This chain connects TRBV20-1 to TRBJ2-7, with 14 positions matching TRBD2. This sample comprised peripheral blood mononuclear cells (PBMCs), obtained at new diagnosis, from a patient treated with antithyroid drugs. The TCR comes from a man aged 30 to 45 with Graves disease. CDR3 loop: CSARSTGTSGSRRTYEQYF. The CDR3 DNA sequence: TGCAGTGCTAGATCTACCGGGACTAGCGGGAGTAGGCGGACCTACGAGCAGTACTTC.